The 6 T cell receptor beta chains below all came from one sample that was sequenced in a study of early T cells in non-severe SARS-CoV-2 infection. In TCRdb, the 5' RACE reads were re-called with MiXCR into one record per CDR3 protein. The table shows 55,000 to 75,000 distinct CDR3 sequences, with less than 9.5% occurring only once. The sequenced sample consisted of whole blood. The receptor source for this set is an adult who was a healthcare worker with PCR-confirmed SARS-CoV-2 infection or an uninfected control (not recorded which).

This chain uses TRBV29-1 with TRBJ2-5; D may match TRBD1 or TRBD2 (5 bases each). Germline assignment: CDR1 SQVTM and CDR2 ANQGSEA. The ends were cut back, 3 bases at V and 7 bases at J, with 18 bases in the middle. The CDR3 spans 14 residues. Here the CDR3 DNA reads TGCAGCGTTGAGGGACCCACCTCTTCGCGGACCCAGTACTTC. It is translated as CSVEGPTSSRTQYF.

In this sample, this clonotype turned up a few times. The CDR3 sequence is CATSDSGLDNYNEQFF. CDR3 bases: TGTGCCACCAGTGACTCGGGACTAGATAACTACAATGAGCAGTTCTTC. The chain joins TRBV24-1 to TRBJ2-1; 8 positions match TRBD2. V dropped 4 bases and J dropped 3; count of bases not matched to a gene: 7. This CDR3 comprises 16 residues. Germline CDR1 and CDR2: KGHDR and SFDVKD.

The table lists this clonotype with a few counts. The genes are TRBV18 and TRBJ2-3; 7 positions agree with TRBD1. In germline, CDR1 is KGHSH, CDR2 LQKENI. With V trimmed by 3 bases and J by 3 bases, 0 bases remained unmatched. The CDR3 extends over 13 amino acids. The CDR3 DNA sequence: TGTGCCAGCTCACCGGGACAGACAGATACGCAGTATTTT. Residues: CASSPGQTDTQYF.

The CDR3 reads CASSQDGTFSYQETQYF. In nucleotides, the CDR3 is TGTGCCAGCAGCCAAGATGGGACTTTTTCGTACCAAGAGACCCAGTACTTC. This chain uses TRBV14 with TRBJ2-5; tentative D call: TRBD2 (6 bases). Between the trimmed V and J ends, which lost 0 bases and 0 bases, there was a span of 14 bases. The CDR3 consists of 17 residues. From germline, CDR1 is SGHDN and CDR2 FVKESK. Full variable domain (missing parts from reference TRBV14 and TRBJ2-5): EAGVTQFPSHSVIEKGQTVTLRCDPISGHDNLYWYRRVMGKEIKFLLHFVKESKQDESGMPNNRFLAERTGGTYSTLKVQPAELEDSGVYFCASSQDGTFSYQETQYFGPGTRLLVL.

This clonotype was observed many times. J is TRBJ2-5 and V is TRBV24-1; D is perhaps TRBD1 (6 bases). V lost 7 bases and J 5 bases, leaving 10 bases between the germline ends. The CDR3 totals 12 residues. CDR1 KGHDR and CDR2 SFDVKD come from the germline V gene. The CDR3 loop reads CATSGQTETQYF. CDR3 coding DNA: TGTGCCACCAGCGGACAGACCGAGACCCAGTACTTC.

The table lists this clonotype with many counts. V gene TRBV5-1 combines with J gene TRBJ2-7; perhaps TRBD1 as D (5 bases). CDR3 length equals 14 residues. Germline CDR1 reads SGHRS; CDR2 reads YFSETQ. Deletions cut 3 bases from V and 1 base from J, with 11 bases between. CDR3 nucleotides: TGCGCCAGCAGCTCCCGGACACCTTCCTACGAGCAGTACTTC. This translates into CASSSRTPSYEQYF. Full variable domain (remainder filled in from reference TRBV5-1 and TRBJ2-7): KAGVTQTPRYLIKTRGQQVTLSCSPISGHRSVSWYQQTPGQGLQFLFEYFSETQRNKGNFPGRFSGRQFSNSRSEMNVSTLELGDSALYLCASSSRTPSYEQYFGPGTRLTVT.